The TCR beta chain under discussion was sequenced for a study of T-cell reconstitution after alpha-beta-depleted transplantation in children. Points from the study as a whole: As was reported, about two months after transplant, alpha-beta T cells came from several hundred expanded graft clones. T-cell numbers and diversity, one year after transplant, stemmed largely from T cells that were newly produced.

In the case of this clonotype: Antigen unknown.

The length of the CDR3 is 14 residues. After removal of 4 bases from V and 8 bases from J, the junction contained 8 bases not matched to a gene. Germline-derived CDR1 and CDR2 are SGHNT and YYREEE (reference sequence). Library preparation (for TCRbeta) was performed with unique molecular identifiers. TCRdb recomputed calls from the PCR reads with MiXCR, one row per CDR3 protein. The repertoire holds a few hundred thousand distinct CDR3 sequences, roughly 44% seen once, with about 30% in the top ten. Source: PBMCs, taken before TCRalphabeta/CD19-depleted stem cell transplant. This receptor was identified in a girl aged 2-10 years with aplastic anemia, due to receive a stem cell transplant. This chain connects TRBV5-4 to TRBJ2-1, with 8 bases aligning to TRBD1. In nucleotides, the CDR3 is TGTGCCAGCAGCCCCGGACAGGGTGGAGATGAGCAGTTCTTC. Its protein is CASSPGQGGDEQFF.